This TCR beta chain comes out of a study of CD8+CD57+ T cells in acquired aplastic anemia. Study-wide background: When averaged, DNA from sorted CD4+ and CD8+ cells came to 3.2 ug. The study's findings and limits: The study identified roughly 29 CD8+ CDR3 sequences shared by patients and controls.

Genomic DNA templated the TCR beta VDJ and CDR3 profiling. MiXCR, run by TCRdb on the reads, gives a single entry per CDR3 protein. The sample records about 150,000 distinct CDR3 sequences, over 50% being singletons. Patients chosen for sequencing had CD8+CD57+ cells that had expanded, as shown by flow cytometry. Every patient was diagnosed with severe acquired aplastic anemia. Blood sampling was performed on the patients, and none of them had received therapy by then. There are 15 residues in the CDR3. Per the germline V gene, CDR1 is SGHTA and CDR2 is FQGNSA. V dropped 5 bases and J dropped 3; count of bases not matched to a gene: 9. As concerns this clonotype: Its matching antigen is unknown.

This TCR was recovered from a human donor with aplastic anemia. This chain links TRBV7-2 with TRBJ2-5, with 7 bases fitting TRBD2. Sequences were obtained from sorted CD4+, CD8+, or CD8+CD57+ T cells (not recorded which) from PBMCs. The CDR3 spells CASSGTGGEEETQYF. The CDR3 nucleotides are TGTGCCAGCAGCGGCACGGGGGGAGAGGAAGAGACCCAGTACTTC.